The clone carrying this T cell receptor (beta chain) was observed at least ten times. Its cognate antigen is unknown. In TCRdb, the 5' RACE reads were re-called with MiXCR into one record per CDR3 protein. The sample yields fewer than 150,000 distinct CDR3 sequences, around 7.2% seen once. This CDR3 is 16 amino acids long. The V end was cut by 0 bases, the J end by 2 bases, with 11 bases between. Germline V gives CDR1 SGHRS, CDR2 YFSETQ. The record originates from a study of T cells after yellow fever vaccination. Findings of the study overall: It was the secondary response that reached its peak faster, day 5 versus 15, but it was weaker. Post-booster reappearance was seen for most primary-vaccination clones (roughly 96% CD4, roughly 86% CD8). Contamination of FACS-sorted repertoires by abundant clonotypes from the bulk population could occur.

This receptor was taken from a man aged 18 to 35 who received the YFV17D yellow fever vaccine. The specimen comprised CD4+ T cells sorted from PBMCs, sampled approximately 47 days after the first yellow fever vaccination. The chain is built from TRBV5-1 and TRBJ2-2; D unclear. The CDR3 sequence: CASSLVRLHNTGELFF. The CDR3 nucleotides are TGCGCCAGCAGCTTGGTACGGCTACACAACACCGGGGAGCTGTTTTTT. The whole variable domain, filled in from reference TRBV5-1 and TRBJ2-2, reads KAGVTQTPRYLIKTRGQQVTLSCSPISGHRSVSWYQQTPGQGLQFLFEYFSETQRNKGNFPGRFSGRQFSNSRSEMNVSTLELGDSALYLCASSLVRLHNTGELFFGEGSRLTVL.